The 22 T cell receptor beta chains presented below share a single source sample, sequenced in a study of identifying expanded T cells in peripheral blood. Libraries were prepared by immunoSEQ multiplex PCR; TCRdb keeps only in-frame clonotypes and omits some of them. In the table there are around 95,000 clones, around 90% of which are singletons. The material sequenced was blood. The receptor set was obtained from a person between 18 and 75 years old in good health.

This sequence joins TRBV5-5 and TRBJ1-4; no reliable D call. Germline assignment: CDR1 SGHKS and CDR2 YYEKEE (reference sequence). Trimming shortened V by 0 bases and J by 7 bases, and 10 bases separated the two germline ends. The CDR3 totals 14 residues. CDR3 protein: CASSLGINIEKLFF. The CDR3, as DNA: TGTGCCAGCAGCTTGGGCATAAATATTGAAAAACTGTTTTTT. Drawing the rest from reference TRBV5-5 and TRBJ1-4, the complete variable domain is DAGVTQSPTHLIKTRGQQVTLRCSPISGHKSVSWYQQVLGQGPQFIFQYYEKEERGRGNFPDRFSARQFPNYSSELNVNALLLGDSALYLCASSLGINIEKLFFGSGTQLSVL.

This chain links TRBV6-1 with TRBJ1-2; D is uncertain. The germline CDR1 and CDR2 sequences are MNHNS and SASEGT. V dropped 6 bases and J dropped 3 bases, with 11 bases sitting between them. The CDR3 contains 13 residues. The chain's CDR3 is CASRHAQDYGYTF. The CDR3 bases are TGTGCCAGCAGGCATGCTCAGGACTATGGCTACACCTTC.

J is TRBJ1-2 and V is TRBV27; 10 bases fit TRBD1. V dropped 4 bases and J dropped 7; count of bases not matched to a gene: 6. The CDR3 contains 14 residues. Germline V CDR1 and CDR2: MNHEY, SMNVEV (reference sequence). DNA of the CDR3: TGTGCCAGCAGTTCGGACAGGGGGAAGTCTGGCTACACCTTC. It encodes CASSSDRGKSGYTF.

The chain employs TRBV25-1 and TRBJ1-6; unclear D gene. The V and J ends lost 2 bases and 8 bases respectively, with 13 bases between them. This CDR3 spans 15 amino acids. Per germline, CDR1 MGHDK and CDR2 SYGVNS. The CDR3 nucleotides read TGTGCCAGCAGTGAACTCCGGACTCGGGATTCACCCCTCCACTTT. This gives the protein CASSELRTRDSPLHF.

The CDR3 DNA is TGTGCCTGGAGTGCAGCGGGCGGGGGGCTAAGAGCTTTCTTT. Protein sequence: CAWSAAGGGLRAFF. The J gene is TRBJ1-1, the V gene TRBV30; weak D call: TRBD1 (6 bases). Germline V gene lookup returns CDR1 GTSNPN and CDR2 SVGIG (reference sequence). Trimming left V 1 base short and J 10 bases short, with 19 bases between. The CDR3 length is 14 residues.

This sequence joins TRBV30 and TRBJ2-1; D remains ambiguous. Trimming removed 1 base from V and 9 bases from J, with 7 bases in between. CDR3 length: 11 residues. Germline V gene data show CDR1 as GTSNPN and CDR2 as SVGIG (reference sequence). The CDR3: CAWSAAREQFF. In DNA form, the CDR3 reads TGTGCCTGGAGTGCCGCGCGTGAGCAGTTCTTC.

The chain is built from TRBV11-1 and TRBJ1-1; no firm D call. Trimming left V 1 base short and J 2 bases short, with 17 bases between. The CDR3 is 17 amino acids. Germline V lookup: CDR1 SGHAT, CDR2 FQDESV (reference sequence). The CDR3 spells CASSLGAPGQANTEAFF. CDR3 bases: TGTGCCAGCAGCTTAGGTGCCCCCGGGCAAGCAAACACTGAAGCTTTCTTT.

This clone was found a few times. The V and J genes are TRBV29-1 and TRBJ1-2; D is ambiguous. The V gene lost 5 bases and the J gene lost 6 bases, with 7 bases spanning the gap. The CDR3 covers 10 residues. Germline lookup yields CDR1 SQVTM and CDR2 ANQGSEA. The CDR3 DNA reads TGCAGCGTTTGGGCGGATGGCTACACCTTC. Encoded protein: CSVWADGYTF.

Only a few counts were recorded for this clone. The chain combines TRBV9 with TRBJ2-2, with a weak D call TRBD2 (6 bases). Germline CDR1 and CDR2: SGDLS and YYNGEE. The ends were cut back, 5 bases at V and 6 bases at J, with 8 bases in the middle. This CDR3 is 12 amino acids long. DNA of the CDR3: TGTGCCAGCAGGACTAGGGCCGGGGAGCTGTTTTTT. Translated, it gives CASRTRAGELFF.

This chain uses TRBV7-9 with TRBJ2-2, with D perhaps matching TRBD1 or TRBD2 (5 bases each). The CDR3 sequence is 16 residues long. Germline CDR1 is SEHNR and CDR2 is FQNEAQ (reference sequence). The V and J ends lost 2 bases and 4 bases respectively, with 14 bases between them. The CDR3 loop reads CASSLKGRPGTGELFF. The CDR3 coding sequence is TGTGCCAGCAGCTTAAAGGGACGGCCGGGCACCGGGGAGCTGTTTTTT.

The rearrangement uses TRBV9 and TRBJ1-1, with D maybe TRBD1 (6 bases). Between the trimmed V and J ends, which lost 3 bases and 0 bases, there was a span of 12 bases. Looked up from germline, CDR1 is SGDLS and CDR2 is YYNGEE. The CDR3 loop spans 15 amino acids. The CDR3 nucleotides read TGTGCCAGCAGCGCGGACAGTCAACTGAACACTGAAGCTTTCTTT. As protein: CASSADSQLNTEAFF.

The rearrangement links TRBV30 to TRBJ1-1; 9 positions match TRBD1. V trimming: 5 bases; J trimming: 3 bases; junction bases outside the gene matches: 7. The V gene's germline CDR1 is GTSNPN and CDR2 SVGIG (reference sequence). The CDR3 is 14 residues long. Here the CDR3 reads CAWWGGQGYTEAFF. The CDR3 DNA reads TGTGCCTGGTGGGGGGGACAGGGATACACTGAAGCTTTCTTT.

To note about this clone: A junction end diverges from the germline sequence, so it may reflect a read error. The CDR3 DNA reads as TGTGCCAGCAGCCTAGCTGGCCAGGGTTATGGCTACACCTTC. Translated: CASSLAGQGYGYTF. The rearrangement uses TRBV7-2 and TRBJ1-2, with a weak D call TRBD1 (5 bases). Germline CDR1 reads SGHTA; CDR2 reads FQGNSA. There are 14 residues in the CDR3.

The rearrangement joins TRBV9 to TRBJ1-2; a weak D match, TRBD1 (5 bases). Germline values: CDR1 SGDLS, CDR2 YYNGEE. This CDR3 spans 16 amino acids. The V end lost 4 bases, the J end lost 4 bases, and 20 bases lay between the germline ends. CDR3 sequence (DNA): TGTGCCAGCAGCTCACAGGCGGGTCAACCGGCCTATGGCTACACCTTC. Protein: CASSSQAGQPAYGYTF.

The genes are TRBV9 and TRBJ2-1; TRBD2 aligns across 9 bases. The CDR3 is 16 amino acids. In germline, CDR1 is SGDLS, CDR2 YYNGEE. The J segment lost 8 bases and the V segment lost 2 bases, leaving 11 bases of the junction unmatched. The DNA for the CDR3 is TGTGCCAGCAGCGTCTCTAGCGGGACATATGGTGATGAGCAGTTCTTC. Translation: CASSVSSGTYGDEQFF.

The rearrangement joins TRBV9 to TRBJ2-5; the D call may be TRBD1 or TRBD2 (5 bases each). The CDR3 runs 18 residues. Germline values: CDR1 SGDLS, CDR2 YYNGEE. V dropped 0 bases and J dropped 4 bases, with 22 bases sitting between them. The CDR3 reads CASSVGGTGGQWGETQYF. The CDR3 DNA reads TGTGCCAGCAGCGTAGGCGGAACTGGGGGTCAGTGGGGAGAGACCCAGTACTTC.

The chain joins TRBV19 to TRBJ1-1; no firm D call. Germline-derived CDR1 and CDR2 are LNHDA and SQIVND (reference sequence). V was shortened by 2 bases and J by 4 bases, with 14 bases between the two germline ends. The CDR3 spans 15 residues. The CDR3 DNA is TGTGCCAGTAGTATACGAGCGGGGTCGGGCACTGAAGCTTTCTTT. Translating gives CASSIRAGSGTEAFF.

The J gene is TRBJ1-2, the V gene TRBV4-2, with D hard to call. The length of the CDR3 is 16 residues. V was trimmed by 0 bases and J by 4 bases, leaving 15 bases between them. CDR1 is LGHNA, CDR2 YNFKEQ, per germline. The CDR3 loop is CASSQEGSRSGYGYTF. The CDR3 DNA reads as TGTGCCAGCAGCCAAGAGGGTAGCAGGTCAGGCTATGGCTACACCTTC.

The chain employs TRBV18 and TRBJ1-5, with 9 bases matching TRBD1. J lost 3 bases, V lost 5 bases, and 2 bases had no gene match. The germline V gene has CDR1 KGHSH and CDR2 LQKENI. CDR3 size: 14 residues. CDR3 sequence reads: CASSRTGDNQPQHF. The DNA of the CDR3 is TGTGCCAGCTCAAGGACAGGGGACAATCAGCCCCAGCATTTT.

The J gene is TRBJ1-2, the V gene TRBV6-5; 8 bases are shared with TRBD1. V shed 5 bases, J shed 6 bases, and the junction held 5 bases outside the gene matches. This CDR3 contains 13 residues. From germline, CDR1 is MNHEY and CDR2 SVGAGI. CDR3 bases: TGTGCCAGCAGTAGAGGGACAGGACATGGCTACACCTTC. This translates into CASSRGTGHGYTF.

In DNA, the CDR3 is TGCGCCAGCGCCCTCGAAGGTACCGGGGAGCTGTTTTTT. Encoded protein: CASALEGTGELFF. V usage is TRBV5-1 and J usage is TRBJ2-2; D remains ambiguous. V lost 7 bases, J lost 5 bases, and 12 bases lay in between. The CDR3 is 13 residues long. Per germline, CDR1 SGHRS and CDR2 YFSETQ. Looking up the rest from reference TRBV5-1 and TRBJ2-2 gives the full variable domain: KAGVTQTPRYLIKTRGQQVTLSCSPISGHRSVSWYQQTPGQGLQFLFEYFSETQRNKGNFPGRFSGRQFSNSRSEMNVSTLELGDSALYLCASALEGTGELFFGEGSRLTVL.

The gene calls are TRBV6-6 and TRBJ2-1; D may be TRBD2 (5 bases). The CDR3 covers 16 residues. Looked up from germline, CDR1 is MNHNY and CDR2 is SVGAGI (reference sequence). The germline V and J ends were trimmed by 4 bases and 3 bases, with 16 bases remaining between them. This chain's CDR3 is CASSSRGTSHYNEQFF. The CDR3 DNA sequence: TGTGCCAGCAGTTCCCGGGGTACTTCACACTACAATGAGCAGTTCTTC.